Presented here are 21 T cell receptor beta chains from one specimen sequenced in a study of CD4+ T cells in melanoma. Sequencing was performed with immunoSEQ multiplex PCR; in TCRdb, only in-frame clones are kept and a portion is missing. Of 110,000 to 150,000 clones in the sample, roughly 91% were seen once. The receptor source for this set is a human donor with melanoma.

V usage is TRBV5-8 and J usage is TRBJ1-5, with D tentatively TRBD1 (6 bases). Germline V lookup: CDR1 SGHTS, CDR2 YDEGEE. The V and J ends lost 4 bases and 5 bases respectively, with 16 bases between them. CDR3 length equals 15 residues. CDR3 amino acids: CASSRTGRWDQPQHF. The CDR3 coding sequence is TGTGCCAGCAGCAGAACAGGGAGATGGGATCAGCCCCAGCATTTT.

The rearrangement links TRBV7-3 to TRBJ2-5; no clear D gene. V lost 5 bases and J 1 base, leaving 8 bases between the germline ends. CDR3 length equals 13 residues. Germline values: CDR1 SGHTA, CDR2 FQGTGA. The CDR3, as DNA: TGTGCCAGCAGCCTATCCCCCCAAGAGACCCAGTACTTC. This sequence encodes CASSLSPQETQYF.

The chain combines TRBV7-9 with TRBJ1-1; 8 nucleotides line up with TRBD1. With V trimmed by 6 bases and J by 6 bases, 9 bases remained unmatched. Germline V gene data show CDR1 as SEHNR and CDR2 as FQNEAQ (reference sequence). The CDR3 is 14 amino acids. In DNA form, the CDR3 reads TGTGCCAGCAGGCAACAGGGGGGAAGTGCTGAAGCTTTCTTT. Its protein is CASRQQGGSAEAFF.

The gene calls are TRBV6-5 and TRBJ2-3; 10 nucleotides line up with TRBD2. The CDR3 extends over 14 amino acids. V lost 7 bases, J lost 4 bases, and 5 bases stayed unmatched. Per germline, CDR1 MNHEY and CDR2 SVGAGI. The chain's CDR3 is CASKASGGPDTQYF. The CDR3 region has the DNA TGTGCCAGCAAGGCTAGCGGGGGCCCAGATACGCAGTATTTT.

This clone was counted between two and nine times. The chain is built from TRBV27 and TRBJ1-2, with D tentatively TRBD1 (5 bases). The CDR3 runs to 16 residues. Germline V gives CDR1 MNHEY, CDR2 SMNVEV (reference sequence). With 2 bases removed from V and 6 bases from J, the gap between germline ends came to 19 bases. The CDR3 DNA follows: TGTGCCAGCAGTTTAGATGGCAGGGTGGTTGGGCATGGCTACACCTTC. Its translation is CASSLDGRVVGHGYTF.

This rearrangement joins TRBV5-1 to TRBJ1-1; no definite D call. The CDR3 is 13 amino acids. The germline V and J ends were trimmed by 0 bases and 10 bases, with 13 bases remaining between them. CDR1 and CDR2 from the germline V gene are SGHRS and YFSETQ. The CDR3 sequence is CASSLDPKGVAFF. The CDR3 DNA sequence: TGCGCCAGCAGCTTGGACCCCAAGGGAGTAGCTTTCTTT.

V and J are TRBV6-1 and TRBJ2-2; a weak D match, TRBD2 (5 bases). Germline V gene data show CDR1 as MNHNS and CDR2 as SASEGT. The length of the CDR3 is 14 residues. V was cut by 8 bases and J by 7 bases, with 17 bases left in between. The CDR3 DNA follows: TGTGCCAGCGAGATGGTCCCGGCGGGCGGGGAGCTGTTTTTT. Amino acids: CASEMVPAGGELFF.

This clone has just one count. The chain has TRBV9 and TRBJ1-6; D unresolved. Germline V gene sequence: CDR1 SGDLS, CDR2 YYNGEE. V shed 1 base and J shed 8 bases, with 7 bases lying between them. This CDR3 has 13 residues. The CDR3 reads CASSVYGDSPLHF. As DNA, the CDR3 is TGTGCCAGCAGCGTATATGGGGATTCACCCCTCCACTTT.

The chain combines TRBV27 with TRBJ2-7, with 10 bases fitting TRBD1. The V gene end was trimmed by 8 bases and the J gene end by 5 bases; junction bases not matched to a gene: 9. The CDR3 totals 14 residues. Germline CDR1 is MNHEY and CDR2 is SMNVEV (reference sequence). The CDR3 protein is CASFGGTGAHEQYF. The CDR3 DNA follows: TGTGCCAGCTTTGGGGGGACAGGGGCCCACGAGCAGTACTTC.

The genes are TRBV30 and TRBJ2-5, with D perhaps matching TRBD2 (6 bases). Trimming cost V 5 bases and J 9 bases, with 13 bases left between them. Looked up from germline, CDR1 is GTSNPN and CDR2 is SVGIG (reference sequence). The CDR3 extends over 11 amino acids. Written as DNA, the CDR3 is TGTGCCTGGGGGAGGTCCCCCCCCCAGTACTTC. This codes for CAWGRSPPQYF.

The chain joins TRBV11-2 to TRBJ2-7, with D possibly TRBD1 on 6 matching bases. Germline lookup yields CDR1 SGHAT and CDR2 FQNNGV. V was trimmed by 5 bases and J by 5 bases, leaving 19 bases between them. This CDR3 is built from 15 residues. CDR3 sequence (DNA): TGTGCCAGCAGCCCCCCTAAGGGGGTGGGGCACGAGCAGTACTTC. It encodes CASSPPKGVGHEQYF.

Only a few counts were recorded for this clone. The chain uses TRBV6-1 and TRBJ2-5; the D gene is possibly TRBD2 (6 bases). Germline loops: CDR1 MNHNS, CDR2 SASEGT. This CDR3 is built from 14 residues. The ends were cut back, 8 bases at V and 4 bases at J, with 17 bases in the middle. The CDR3 is CASSEGGASETQYF. Here the CDR3 DNA reads TGTGCCAGCTCAGAAGGAGGGGCCTCAGAGACCCAGTACTTC.

The chain is built from TRBV2 and TRBJ1-1; no definite D call. Per the germline V gene, CDR1 is SNHLY and CDR2 is FYNNEI. V was trimmed by 3 bases and J by 1 base, leaving 9 bases between them. The CDR3 contains 14 residues. CDR3 sequence reads: CASSDHSTNTEAFF. Here the CDR3 DNA reads TGTGCCAGCAGTGACCACAGCACGAACACTGAAGCTTTCTTT.

The chain uses TRBV27 and TRBJ2-3; 7 bases map to TRBD1. The length of the CDR3 is 15 residues. Per the germline V gene, CDR1 is MNHEY and CDR2 is SMNVEV (reference sequence). Trimming at V came to 4 bases and at J to 5 bases, leaving 9 bases not matched to a gene. CDR3 residues: CASSYRGPPGDTQYF. In nucleotides, the CDR3 is TGTGCCAGCAGTTATAGGGGGCCCCCCGGAGATACGCAGTATTTT.

This chain uses TRBV7-6 with TRBJ1-1, with D maybe TRBD1 (5 bases). Germline values: CDR1 SGHVS, CDR2 FNYEAQ. Trimming took off 1 base at V and 8 bases at J, with 17 bases between the two ends. The CDR3 runs 15 residues. CDR3 coding DNA: TGTGCCAGCAGCTTAGGTGGCGGCCCCGGGACCGAAGCTTTCTTT. Amino acid sequence: CASSLGGGPGTEAFF.

The rearrangement joins TRBV5-1 to TRBJ1-5; D is unclear. Trimming left V 2 bases short and J 5 bases short, with 8 bases between. Germline assignment: CDR1 SGHRS and CDR2 YFSETQ. CDR3 length equals 13 residues. The CDR3 DNA sequence: TGCGCCAGCAGCTTTTCAGGTGATCAGCCCCAGCATTTT. This codes for CASSFSGDQPQHF.

This sequence joins TRBV18 and TRBJ1-1; no clear D. Germline V gives CDR1 KGHSH, CDR2 LQKENI. V lost 3 bases, J lost 0 bases, and 5 bases lay in between. The CDR3 extends over 13 amino acids. The CDR3 is CASSPGVNTEAFF. The CDR3 DNA follows: TGTGCCAGCTCACCTGGAGTGAACACTGAAGCTTTCTTT.

This sequence joins TRBV25-1 and TRBJ2-5, with D possibly TRBD1 on 6 matching bases. The CDR3 totals 17 residues. Germline CDR1 MGHDK, CDR2 SYGVNS. The V end was cut by 2 bases, the J end by 0 bases, with 16 bases between. The CDR3 sequence: CASSERLGTSYQETQYF. The CDR3 bases are TGTGCCAGCAGTGAAAGGTTAGGGACATCGTACCAAGAGACCCAGTACTTC. Full variable domain (remainder filled in from reference TRBV25-1 and TRBJ2-5): EADIYQTPRYLVIGTGKKITLECSQTMGHDKMYWYQQDPGMELHLIHYSYGVNSTEKGDLSSESTVSRIRTEHFPLTLESARPSHTSQYLCASSERLGTSYQETQYFGPGTRLLVL.

CDR3 in amino acids: CASSLEGDPGNTIYF. As DNA, the CDR3 is TGTGCCAGCAGCTTAGAGGGGGATCCTGGAAACACCATATATTTT. The V and J genes are TRBV7-9 and TRBJ1-3; a weak D match, TRBD1 (6 bases). V was shortened by 1 base and J by 2 bases, with 9 bases between the two germline ends. CDR1 is SEHNR and CDR2 is FQNEAQ in the germline V gene (reference sequence). The CDR3 is 15 amino acids. Complete variable domain (other parts from reference TRBV7-9 and TRBJ1-3): DTGVSQNPRHKITKRGQNVTFRCDPISEHNRLYWYRQTLGQGPEFLTYFQNEAQLEKSRLLSDRFSAERPKGSFSTLEIQRTEQGDSAMYLCASSLEGDPGNTIYFGEGSWLTVV.

The chain carries TRBV6-4 and TRBJ1-2; TRBD1 matches 10 bases. The CDR3 extends over 15 amino acids. Losses at the gene ends were 0 bases for V and 8 bases for J; bases not matched to a gene: 6. Germline V gene lookup returns CDR1 MRHNA and CDR2 SNTAGT. CDR3 bases: TGTGCCAGCAGTGACTCGGGAGACAGGGGGCTCGGCTACACCTTC. Protein product: CASSDSGDRGLGYTF.

On this clone itself: Different DNA sequences within this sample yield the same CDR3. The J gene is TRBJ1-2, the V gene TRBV18, with unresolved D. The germline V gene has CDR1 KGHSH and CDR2 LQKENI. The CDR3 is 13 residues long. V shed 3 bases and J shed 7 bases, with 12 bases lying between them. This chain's CDR3 is CASSPRKDSGYTF. CDR3 sequence (DNA): TGTGCCAGCTCACCTCGGAAGGATTCTGGCTACACCTTC. The variable domain in full, completed from reference TRBV18 and TRBJ1-2, reads NAGVMQNPRHLVRRRGQEARLRCSPMKGHSHVYWYRQLPEEGLKFMVYLQKENIIDESGMPKERFSAEFPKEGPSILRIQQVVRGDSAAYFCASSPRKDSGYTFGSGTRLTVV.